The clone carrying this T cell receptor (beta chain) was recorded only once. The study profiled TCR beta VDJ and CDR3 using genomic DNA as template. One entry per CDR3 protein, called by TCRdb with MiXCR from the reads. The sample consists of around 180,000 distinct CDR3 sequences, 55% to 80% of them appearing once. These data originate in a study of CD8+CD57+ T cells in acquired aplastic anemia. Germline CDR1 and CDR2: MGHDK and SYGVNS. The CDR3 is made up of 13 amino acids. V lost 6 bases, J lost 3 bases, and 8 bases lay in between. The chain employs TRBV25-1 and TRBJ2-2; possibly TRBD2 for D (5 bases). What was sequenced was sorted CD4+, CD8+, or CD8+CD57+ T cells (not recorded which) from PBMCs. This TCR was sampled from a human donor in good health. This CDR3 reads CASSQADTGELFF. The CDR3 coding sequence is TGTGCCAGCAGCCAAGCGGACACCGGGGAGCTGTTTTTT.